Presented here are 20 T cell receptor beta chains from one specimen sequenced in a study of naive and memory T cell subsets. Study outcomes and limitations: Especially in CD8 cells, naive repertoires contained a few larger clonotypes, possibly CD45RA-re-expressing memory cells.

The antigens of these receptors remain unknown. The beta constant-region primer was an equimolar mix of two oligonucleotides covering TRBC1 and TRBC2. Ligated cDNA was amplified by four rounds of PCR with nested alpha and beta constant-region primers and SP2. Each CDR3 protein is one row after TCRdb ran MiXCR on the UMI-ligation and nested PCR reads. The sample consists of about 140,000 distinct CDR3 sequences, approximately 20% of them appearing once. The sequencing input was naive CD8+ T cells from blood. The receptors were gathered from a human donor in good health.

This clonotype appeared a few times. V is TRBV28 and J is TRBJ2-7; D might be TRBD1 (6 bases). Germline V gene sequence: CDR1 MDHEN, CDR2 SYDVKM. The CDR3 is 15 residues long. The V gene lost 1 base and the J gene lost 6 bases, with 16 bases spanning the gap. The CDR3 here is CASSLSPTGYGEQYF. The CDR3 DNA reads TGTGCCAGCAGTTTATCTCCGACAGGCTATGGCGAGCAGTACTTC.

This clonotype was seen more than once but under ten times. The chain couples TRBV5-6 to TRBJ1-2, with D uncertain. CDR3 length: 17 amino acids. From germline, CDR1 is SGHDT and CDR2 YYEEEE. Trimming took 3 bases from V and 3 from J, leaving 21 bases between them. CDR3 protein: CASSSYPLVGEDYGYTF. DNA of the CDR3: TGTGCCAGCAGCTCCTATCCACTCGTGGGTGAAGACTATGGCTACACCTTC.

The gene calls are TRBV10-3 and TRBJ2-3; 8 nucleotides line up with TRBD2. The junction had 5 bases not matched to a gene; V was cut back by 3 bases and J by 0 bases. The CDR3 contains 16 residues. The V gene's germline CDR1 is ENHRY and CDR2 SYGVKD. CDR3 region: CAISESQRESTDTQYF. In DNA, the CDR3 is TGTGCCATCAGTGAATCCCAGCGGGAGAGCACAGATACGCAGTATTTT.

This clonotype was detected only a few times. J is TRBJ2-1 and V is TRBV7-6; 10 nucleotides match TRBD2. V lost 4 bases and J lost 4; bases outside the gene matches: 10. The germline V gene has CDR1 SGHVS and CDR2 FNYEAQ. The CDR3 has 17 amino acids. CDR3 sequence (DNA): TGTGCCAGCAGCTCCTCCACTAGCGGGATAGTTTACAATGAGCAGTTCTTC. This translates into CASSSSTSGIVYNEQFF.

The table lists this clonotype with a few counts. The chain recombines TRBV13 with TRBJ2-1; D might be TRBD2 (5 bases). Germline V gene sequence: CDR1 PRHDT, CDR2 FYEKMQ (reference sequence). The CDR3 is 13 residues long. Trimming stripped 5 bases from V and 7 bases from J, with 12 bases between. This CDR3 is CASSPFGGNEQFF. The DNA for the CDR3 is TGTGCCAGCAGCCCCTTTGGCGGGAATGAGCAGTTCTTC.

This clonotype was seen many times. The V call is TRBV27, the J call TRBJ2-7; D is perhaps TRBD1 (5 bases). Germline values: CDR1 MNHEY, CDR2 SMNVEV (reference sequence). V lost 6 bases, J lost 3 bases, and 12 bases lay in between. The CDR3 is 13 residues long. The CDR3 loop is CASSPTQDYEQYF. CDR3 DNA sequence: TGTGCCAGCAGCCCGACACAGGACTACGAGCAGTACTTC.

V and J are TRBV4-1 and TRBJ2-2; 7 bases agree with TRBD2. The CDR3 covers 17 residues. The junction had 8 bases not matched to a gene; V was cut back by 0 bases and J by 4 bases. Germline V gene data show CDR1 as MGHRA and CDR2 as YSYEKL. In DNA, the CDR3 is TGCGCCAGCAGCCAAGAAGCGGGACTTGGGTCCACCGGGGAGCTGTTTTTT. This gives the protein CASSQEAGLGSTGELFF.

The chain links TRBV2 to TRBJ1-6; D gene unclear. The CDR3 is 14 residues long. Trimming pared 11 bases from V and 0 bases from J, leaving 11 bases between. Germline-derived CDR1 and CDR2 are SNHLY and FYNNEI. CDR3 sequence (DNA): TGTGCCGTTACAGCGGGCTCCTATAATTCACCCCTCCACTTT. This gives the protein CAVTAGSYNSPLHF.

The rearrangement links TRBV6-5 to TRBJ2-5; D is possibly TRBD2 (6 bases). The CDR3 extends over 17 amino acids. The V end was cut by 5 bases, the J end by 0 bases, with 19 bases between. Germline-derived CDR1 and CDR2 are MNHEY and SVGAGI. The CDR3 nucleotides are TGTGCCAGCAGTCACGGGGGTGGCGGAAAGTACCAAGAGACCCAGTACTTC. Amino acids: CASSHGGGGKYQETQYF.

This clonotype was detected many times. The V gene is TRBV6-6, the J gene TRBJ1-5, with D perhaps matching TRBD1 (6 bases). V lost 2 bases, J lost 3 bases, and 11 bases lay in between. The germline gives CDR1 MNHNY, CDR2 SVGAGI (reference sequence). The CDR3 is made up of 15 amino acids. CDR3 residues: CASSYVAGVNQPQHF. The CDR3 bases are TGTGCCAGCAGTTACGTTGCAGGGGTCAATCAGCCCCAGCATTTT.

The genes are TRBV19 and TRBJ2-1; the match to TRBD1 covers 7 bases. After removal of 7 bases from V and 5 bases from J, the junction contained 14 bases not matched to a gene. This CDR3 spans 16 amino acids. CDR1 and CDR2 from the germline V gene are LNHDA and SQIVND (reference sequence). CDR3 loop: CASNAPGQRRNNEQFF. DNA for the CDR3: TGTGCCAGTAACGCCCCGGGACAGCGGCGCAACAATGAGCAGTTCTTC.

The J gene is TRBJ2-7, the V gene TRBV27; a weak D match, TRBD2 (5 bases). The CDR3 loop spans 16 amino acids. The V end was cut by 0 bases, the J end by 0 bases, with 12 bases between. The germline gives CDR1 MNHEY, CDR2 SMNVEV (reference sequence). The DNA of the CDR3 is TGTGCCAGCAGTTTATCTTTGTCGGGAAGCTCCTACGAGCAGTACTTC. It codes for CASSLSLSGSSYEQYF.

This clonotype was detected a few times. The chain carries TRBV5-6 and TRBJ2-2, with TRBD1 matching 10 bases. V dropped 4 bases and J dropped 6; count of bases not matched to a gene: 3. CDR1 SGHDT and CDR2 YYEEEE come from the germline V gene. This CDR3 comprises 14 residues. This CDR3 reads CASSTGTGAGELFF. For the CDR3, the DNA is TGTGCCAGCAGCACCGGGACAGGGGCCGGGGAGCTGTTTTTT.

In its sample, this clonotype was seen a few times. The chain links TRBV11-3 to TRBJ2-1; TRBD2 agrees at 8 bases. This CDR3 is 15 amino acids long. The J segment lost 10 bases and the V segment lost 1 base, leaving 9 bases of the junction unmatched. Germline V gene lookup returns CDR1 SGHNT and CDR2 YENEEA. The CDR3 protein is CASSLVSGRSGEQFF. The CDR3 region has the DNA TGTGCCAGCAGCTTAGTGAGCGGGAGATCGGGAGAGCAGTTCTTC. The full variable domain, in which reference TRBV11-3 and TRBJ2-1 provide the parts outside the CDR3, is EAGVVQSPRYKIIEKKQPVAFWCNPISGHNTLYWYLQNLGQGPELLIRYENEEAVDDSQLPKDRFSAERLKGVDSTLKIQPAELGDSAVYLCASSLVSGRSGEQFFGPGTRLTVL.

This clonotype was counted at least ten times. The J gene is TRBJ2-7, the V gene TRBV6-1; D is unclear. The V gene lost 9 bases and the J gene lost 7 bases, with 19 bases spanning the gap. CDR3 length: 13 amino acids. Per germline, CDR1 MNHNS and CDR2 SASEGT. CDR3 DNA: TGTGCCAGGAGGCCGGGTGTGCTAGTGGAGCAGTACTTC. Its protein product is CARRPGVLVEQYF.

This clonotype came up many times. The gene calls are TRBV7-6 and TRBJ1-2; 8 positions agree with TRBD1. The CDR3 extends over 13 amino acids. V trimming: 5 bases; J trimming: 8 bases; junction bases outside the gene matches: 7. CDR1 SGHVS and CDR2 FNYEAQ come from the germline V gene. CDR3 DNA: TGTGCCAGCAGCCAGACAGGGGTGGAAGGCTACACCTTC. This translates into CASSQTGVEGYTF.

The V gene is TRBV6-2 or TRBV6-3, the J gene TRBJ2-2, with 10 bases that match TRBD2. This CDR3 comprises 17 residues. Trimming removed 4 bases from V and 3 bases from J; junction bases left unmatched: 8. CDR1 MNHEY and CDR2 SVGEGT come from the germline V gene. CDR3: CASSLSGRARDTGELFF. The CDR3 region has the DNA TGTGCCAGCAGTTTAAGCGGGAGGGCCCGCGACACCGGGGAGCTGTTTTTT.

This clonotype was picked up one time. The rearrangement uses TRBV13 and TRBJ1-1; perhaps TRBD1 as D (6 bases). Trimming took 8 bases from V and 6 from J, leaving 16 bases between them. CDR3 length: 13 amino acids. Germline CDR1 reads PRHDT; CDR2 reads FYEKMQ (reference sequence). The CDR3 reads CASAGGAHPEAFF. The CDR3 DNA follows: TGTGCCAGCGCGGGGGGGGCGCATCCTGAAGCTTTCTTT.

J is TRBJ2-7 and V is TRBV20-1; 8 positions agree with TRBD1. This CDR3 has 13 amino acids. The V gene's germline CDR1 is DFQATT and CDR2 SNEGSKA (reference sequence). The junction had 5 bases not matched to a gene; V was cut back by 4 bases and J by 3 bases. CDR3 in DNA: TGCAGTGCTAAAGGACAGGGCGGCTACGAGCAGTACTTC. Its translation is CSAKGQGGYEQYF.

The table lists this clonotype with a few counts. CDR3 protein: CATWTGESYEQYF. The CDR3 DNA reads as TGTGCCACCTGGACAGGGGAATCCTACGAGCAGTACTTC. This rearrangement joins TRBV28 to TRBJ2-7, with TRBD1 matching over 9 bases. The length of the CDR3 is 13 residues. The J segment lost 1 base and the V segment lost 10 bases, leaving 5 bases of the junction unmatched. Looked up from germline, CDR1 is MDHEN and CDR2 is SYDVKM.